This paragraph covers one T cell receptor beta chain sequence. Germline CDR1 SGHNT, CDR2 YENEEA. The J segment lost 7 bases and the V segment lost 5 bases, leaving 3 bases of the junction unmatched. There are 14 residues in the CDR3. The sample is drawn from a study of blood T cell repertoires in COVID-19. Study-wide background: Samples came from the United States, Italy and Spain, spanning acute and convalescent COVID-19. T cells, B-cell-depleted T cells, or PBMCs supplied cDNA or gDNA.

Methods used by the authors: For nucleated cells, counts were estimated from reference gene primer amplification. Here immunoSEQ multiplex PCR was the method, and the copy in TCRdb shows in-frame clones only, minus some. The V and J calls and the clone size are those of that table, but D and trimming were determined from the DNA. This table holds about 76,000 clones, 90% to 95% found once. This chain joins TRBV11-3 and TRBJ2-1; 12 bases are shared with TRBD2. This TCR came from a human donor in a cohort sampled during active COVID-19. The sequenced sample was peripheral blood. In DNA, the CDR3 is TGTGCCAGCAGCAAGACTAGCGGGAGTAATGAGCAGTTCTTC. This sequence encodes CASSKTSGSNEQFF.